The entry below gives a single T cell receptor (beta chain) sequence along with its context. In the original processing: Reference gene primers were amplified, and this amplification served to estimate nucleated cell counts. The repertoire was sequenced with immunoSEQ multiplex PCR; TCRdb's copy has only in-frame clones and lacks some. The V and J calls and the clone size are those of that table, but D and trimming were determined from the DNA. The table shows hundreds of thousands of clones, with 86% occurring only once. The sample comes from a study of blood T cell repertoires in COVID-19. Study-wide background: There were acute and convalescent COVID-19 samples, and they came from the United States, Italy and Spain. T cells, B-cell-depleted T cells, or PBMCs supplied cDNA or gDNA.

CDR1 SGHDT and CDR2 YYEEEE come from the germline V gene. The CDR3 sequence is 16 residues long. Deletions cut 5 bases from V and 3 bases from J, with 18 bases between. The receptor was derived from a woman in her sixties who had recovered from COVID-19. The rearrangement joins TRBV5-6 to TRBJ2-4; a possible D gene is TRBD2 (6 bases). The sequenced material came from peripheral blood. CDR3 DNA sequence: TGTGCCAGCAGTTTCGGGGACGCGCGGGGCAAAAACATTCAGTACTTC. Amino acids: CASSFGDARGKNIQYF.